These 30 T cell receptor beta chains share one sample of origin, sequenced in a study of cytomegalovirus exposure and HLA in healthy donors. Amplification used 60 Vbeta primers and 13 Jbeta primers. TCRdb's copy holds only in-frame clones and misses some; the assay was immunoSEQ multiplex PCR. The table lists 150,000 to 200,000 clones, about 80% of them singletons. Material: PBMCs. The source of these receptors is a man between 40 and 49 years old in good health and CMV-seropositive.

This clone was observed a handful of times. V usage is TRBV6-1 and J usage is TRBJ2-1, with D hard to call. The germline V gene encodes CDR1 MNHNS and CDR2 SASEGT. The V end lost 3 bases, the J end lost 0 bases, and 12 bases lay between the germline ends. CDR3 length: 16 amino acids. CDR3 loop: CASSDLLYSSYNEQFF. The CDR3 nucleotides are TGTGCCAGCAGTGATCTCCTCTACAGCTCCTACAATGAGCAGTTCTTC.

The CDR3 loop reads CASSLEPGGHQPQHF. CDR3 sequence (DNA): TGTGCCAGCAGTTTAGAGCCCGGGGGGCATCAGCCCCAGCATTTT. The rearrangement joins TRBV27 to TRBJ1-5, with D perhaps matching TRBD1 (6 bases). CDR1 is MNHEY and CDR2 is SMNVEV in the germline V gene (reference sequence). The CDR3 is 15 residues long. V was cut by 2 bases and J by 5 bases, with 13 bases left in between.

This clone came up once. The gene calls are TRBV7-6 and TRBJ2-6; 10 bases match TRBD2. The germline V gene encodes CDR1 SGHVS and CDR2 FNYEAQ. The CDR3 loop spans 19 amino acids. With 0 bases clipped from V and 3 bases from J, the junction kept 8 bases outside the gene matches. CDR3 loop: CASSLAASGSVVGANVLTF. The CDR3 DNA follows: TGTGCCAGCAGCTTAGCCGCTAGCGGGAGCGTGGTTGGGGCCAACGTCCTGACTTTC.

This chain joins TRBV27 and TRBJ2-5, with TRBD2 as a possible D gene (6 bases). The germline V and J ends were trimmed by 3 bases and 2 bases, with 13 bases remaining between them. This CDR3 region has 15 residues. Germline V gives CDR1 MNHEY, CDR2 SMNVEV (reference sequence). The CDR3 protein is CASSFWGVGQETQYF. DNA of the CDR3: TGTGCCAGCAGTTTCTGGGGGGTAGGGCAAGAGACCCAGTACTTC.

J is TRBJ2-3 and V is TRBV9, with 8 bases that match TRBD2. This CDR3 is built from 14 residues. Looked up from germline, CDR1 is SGDLS and CDR2 is YYNGEE. The junction had 6 bases not matched to a gene; V was cut back by 6 bases and J by 3 bases. The CDR3 nucleotides are TGTGCCAGCAACGGGAGGGCCTTGACAGATACGCAGTATTTT. This translates into CASNGRALTDTQYF.

This clone was seen once. V usage is TRBV4-2 and J usage is TRBJ2-7, with TRBD2 as a possible D gene (6 bases). Trimming left V 4 bases short and J 5 bases short, with 9 bases between. The germline V gene has CDR1 LGHNA and CDR2 YNFKEQ. The CDR3 is 12 amino acids. The CDR3, as DNA: TGTGCCAGCAGCCCCGGGGGAGACGAGCAGTACTTC. Translating it yields CASSPGGDEQYF.

This clone was seen only a few times. The chain has TRBV11-2 and TRBJ2-7; D is perhaps TRBD2 (5 bases). Trimming shortened V by 5 bases and J by 3 bases, and 8 bases separated the two germline ends. The CDR3 is 12 residues long. CDR1 is SGHAT and CDR2 is FQNNGV in the germline V gene. CDR3 protein: CASSGGSYEQYF. For the CDR3, the DNA is TGTGCCAGCAGCGGAGGAAGCTACGAGCAGTACTTC.

This clone was seen a handful of times. The rearrangement joins TRBV5-3 to TRBJ2-7; 7 bases map to TRBD1. TRBV5-3 is assigned to the ORF class and has an uncertain function. The CDR3 loop spans 15 amino acids. V was pared by 8 bases and J by 2 bases, with 13 bases of the junction left unmatched. The CDR3 region has the DNA TGTGCCAGGGGGTGGGGACAGAACATTGCCTACGAGCAGTACTTC. Translating it yields CARGWGQNIAYEQYF.

This chain joins TRBV28 and TRBJ2-6; tentatively, D is TRBD2 (6 bases). Germline lookup yields CDR1 MDHEN and CDR2 SYDVKM. The germline V and J ends were trimmed by 7 bases and 2 bases, with 12 bases remaining between them. The CDR3 loop spans 15 amino acids. CDR3 loop: CASTLAGPGANVLTF. The CDR3 DNA reads TGTGCCAGCACCCTCGCGGGGCCTGGGGCCAACGTCCTGACTTTC.

The rearrangement uses TRBV7-2 and TRBJ2-7, with D maybe TRBD1 (5 bases). Germline assignment: CDR1 SGHTA and CDR2 FQGNSA. The CDR3 covers 16 residues. V was trimmed by 0 bases and J by 1 base, leaving 13 bases between them. CDR3 in DNA: TGTGCCAGCAGCTTAGCCGTTAGGGGAAGGTCCTACGAGCAGTACTTC. It translates to CASSLAVRGRSYEQYF. The whole variable domain, filled in from reference TRBV7-2 and TRBJ2-7, reads GAGVSQSPSNKVTEKGKDVELRCDPISGHTALYWYRQSLGQGLEFLIYFQGNSAPDKSGLPSDRFSAERTGGSVSTLTIQRTQQEDSAVYLCASSLAVRGRSYEQYFGPGTRLTVT.

The rearrangement links TRBV5-1 to TRBJ1-4; D might be TRBD1 (6 bases). Trimming cost V 4 bases and J 0 bases, with 7 bases left between them. This CDR3 region has 14 residues. In germline, CDR1 is SGHRS, CDR2 YFSETQ. Here the CDR3 reads CASSEGATNEKLFF. CDR3 nucleotide sequence: TGCGCCAGCAGCGAGGGGGCAACTAATGAAAAACTGTTTTTT.

The CDR3 is CATGTGLNSGANVLTF. The CDR3 nucleotides read TGTGCCACGGGGACAGGGTTAAACTCTGGGGCCAACGTCCTGACTTTC. The chain uses TRBV15 and TRBJ2-6, with 9 positions matching TRBD1. J gave up 0 bases and V 9 bases, and 6 bases lay outside the gene matches. This CDR3 comprises 16 residues. From germline, CDR1 is LNHNV and CDR2 YYDKDF (reference sequence).

V gene TRBV30 combines with J gene TRBJ2-7, with D possibly matching TRBD2 (6 bases). The germline CDR1 and CDR2 sequences are GTSNPN and SVGIG (reference sequence). V was trimmed by 4 bases and J by 3 bases, leaving 16 bases between them. The CDR3 is 14 residues long. The CDR3 reads CAWIPNAGYYEQYF. CDR3 coding DNA: TGTGCCTGGATCCCAAACGCGGGGTACTACGAGCAGTACTTC.

The gene calls are TRBV19 and TRBJ2-5, with D perhaps TRBD1 (5 bases). Trimming stripped 4 bases from V and 1 base from J, with 7 bases between. The CDR3 runs 13 residues. Germline assignment: CDR1 LNHDA and CDR2 SQIVND (reference sequence). The CDR3 sequence: CASSTTVQETQYF. In nucleotides, the CDR3 is TGTGCCAGTAGTACGACAGTCCAAGAGACCCAGTACTTC.

The chain uses TRBV27 and TRBJ2-2; no reliable D call. The ends were cut back, 2 bases at V and 1 base at J, with 8 bases in the middle. Germline loops: CDR1 MNHEY, CDR2 SMNVEV (reference sequence). This CDR3 is built from 15 residues. The DNA of the CDR3 is TGTGCCAGCAGTTTAGACTGGAAGAACACCGGGGAGCTGTTTTTT. Translated, it gives CASSLDWKNTGELFF.

J is TRBJ1-1 and V is TRBV5-5, with D unclear. Trimming pared 4 bases from V and 0 bases from J, leaving 16 bases between. The CDR3 has 16 amino acids. Looked up from germline, CDR1 is SGHKS and CDR2 is YYEKEE (reference sequence). CDR3 nucleotide sequence: TGTGCCAGCAGCATAAGATACAGAGTCATGAACACTGAAGCTTTCTTT. This sequence encodes CASSIRYRVMNTEAFF.

The rearrangement uses TRBV6-5 and TRBJ1-2; 7 nucleotides align to TRBD1. The V segment lost 0 bases and the J segment 0 bases; nucleotides outside the gene matches: 4. CDR1 and CDR2 from the germline V gene are MNHEY and SVGAGI. The CDR3 spans 16 residues. The CDR3 protein is CASSYSRGQANYGYTF. For the CDR3, the DNA is TGTGCCAGCAGTTACTCCCGCGGACAGGCTAACTATGGCTACACCTTC.

The chain couples TRBV7-8 to TRBJ1-5, with 8 nucleotides matching TRBD1. The junction had 10 bases not matched to a gene; V was cut back by 5 bases and J by 4 bases. In germline, CDR1 is SGHVS, CDR2 FQNEAQ. This CDR3 is 16 amino acids long. The CDR3 reads CASSTRRDRLNQPQHF. The CDR3 nucleotides read TGTGCCAGCAGCACCCGCCGGGACAGGTTGAATCAGCCCCAGCATTTT.

The chain is built from TRBV7-9 and TRBJ1-2, with unresolved D. Per germline, CDR1 SEHNR and CDR2 FQNEAQ (reference sequence). Between the trimmed V and J ends, which lost 5 bases and 5 bases, there was a span of 9 bases. This CDR3 comprises 12 residues. CDR3 bases: TGTGCCAGCAGCCGAACAGATTATGGCTACACCTTC. The encoded protein is CASSRTDYGYTF.

J is TRBJ2-7 and V is TRBV11-1; TRBD1 aligns across 12 bases. Germline assignment: CDR1 SGHAT and CDR2 FQDESV (reference sequence). The CDR3 is 15 amino acids. V gave up 5 bases and J gave up 5 bases; unmatched junction bases: 7. CDR3 bases: TGTGCCAGCAGCGCGGGGACAGGGGGCCAGGACGAGCAGTACTTC. Its translation is CASSAGTGGQDEQYF.

A word on this clone: The junction departs from germline at one end; a sequencing error may be responsible. V is TRBV7-7 and J is TRBJ2-5; D is perhaps TRBD1 (6 bases). Germline V gives CDR1 SSHAT, CDR2 FNYEAQ (reference sequence). CDR3 size: 15 residues. The CDR3 region has the DNA TGTGCTAGCAGCTTATCGGGACATGGTAAAGAGACCCAGTACTTC. Translated: CASSLSGHGKETQYF.

The V and J genes are TRBV9 and TRBJ2-3; 7 bases match TRBD2. Germline V CDR1 and CDR2: SGDLS, YYNGEE. V shed 3 bases, J shed 4 bases, and the junction held 2 bases outside the gene matches. The CDR3 spans 13 residues. DNA of the CDR3: TGTGCCAGCAGCGCGGGAGGCCCAGATACGCAGTATTTT. It translates to CASSAGGPDTQYF.

The chain uses TRBV6-1 and TRBJ1-2, with no clear D. Germline V gives CDR1 MNHNS, CDR2 SASEGT. The CDR3 sequence is 13 residues long. Trimming cost V 7 bases and J 4 bases, with 13 bases left between them. As DNA, the CDR3 is TGTGCCAGCAAGGAGGATTTGGTCTATGGCTACACCTTC. As protein: CASKEDLVYGYTF.

The chain has TRBV7-6 and TRBJ2-5; the match to TRBD2 covers 8 bases. This CDR3 is built from 15 residues. Germline V gives CDR1 SGHVS, CDR2 FNYEAQ. Germline trimming cut 5 bases from V and 5 bases from J; bases unmatched to any gene: 10. For the CDR3, the DNA is TGTGCCAGCAGCCAACAACCGACTAGCGCGGAGACCCAGTACTTC. Its protein is CASSQQPTSAETQYF.

The chain couples TRBV6-1 to TRBJ2-7; 8 bases fit TRBD1. J lost 6 bases, V lost 4 bases, and 11 bases had no gene match. The germline gives CDR1 MNHNS, CDR2 SASEGT. The CDR3 sequence is 15 residues long. CDR3: CASSVYRTGMIEQYF. The CDR3 DNA reads TGTGCCAGCAGTGTCTATAGGACAGGGATGATCGAGCAGTACTTC.

The chain couples TRBV7-9 to TRBJ1-1, with TRBD1 identical over 7 bases. The V gene's germline CDR1 is SEHNR and CDR2 FQNEAQ (reference sequence). CDR3 length: 17 amino acids. The V segment lost 5 bases and the J segment 6 bases; nucleotides outside the gene matches: 18. Written as DNA, the CDR3 is TGTGCCAGCAGCCCTCTCGTTCGGACAGGCGGGTGGGCTGAAGCTTTCTTT. Translation: CASSPLVRTGGWAEAFF. Supplemented by reference TRBV7-9 and TRBJ1-1, the full variable domain reads DTGVSQNPRHKITKRGQNVTFRCDPISEHNRLYWYRQTLGQGPEFLTYFQNEAQLEKSRLLSDRFSAERPKGSFSTLEIQRTEQGDSAMYLCASSPLVRTGGWAEAFFGQGTRLTVV.

This clone occurred once. The chain combines TRBV29-1 with TRBJ1-5; D is ambiguous. V dropped 4 bases and J dropped 5 bases, with 12 bases sitting between them. The CDR3 length is 13 residues. Per germline, CDR1 SQVTM and CDR2 ANQGSEA. This CDR3 is CSVGNSDDQPQHF. The CDR3 DNA is TGCAGCGTTGGAAATAGTGATGATCAGCCCCAGCATTTT.

The J gene is TRBJ2-3, the V gene TRBV7-9, with 10 positions matching TRBD1. Looked up from germline, CDR1 is SEHNR and CDR2 is FQNEAQ (reference sequence). Losses at the gene ends were 3 bases for V and 4 bases for J; bases not matched to a gene: 13. This CDR3 has 18 residues. The CDR3 DNA sequence: TGTGCCAGCAGCTTCGGCGAATTTCGGGACAGGGGATCAGATACGCAGTATTTT. Translation: CASSFGEFRDRGSDTQYF.

J is TRBJ2-7 and V is TRBV6-5; TRBD2 aligns across 7 bases. Germline assignment: CDR1 MNHEY and CDR2 SVGAGI. CDR3 length equals 15 residues. V lost 2 bases and J lost 0; bases outside the gene matches: 4. The DNA of the CDR3 is TGTGCCAGCAGTTACCCCCGGGGGGACTCCTACGAGCAGTACTTC. It translates to CASSYPRGDSYEQYF.

This clone was found once. This same CDR3 is encoded by further DNA sequences in the sample. CDR3 nucleotides: TGTGCCAGCAGCTTTAGCGGTAGCTCCTACAATGAGCAGTTCTTC. It yields the protein CASSFSGSSYNEQFF. The chain recombines TRBV7-3 with TRBJ2-1; D perhaps matches TRBD2 (6 bases). The CDR3 sequence is 15 residues long. Germline V gene data show CDR1 as SGHTA and CDR2 as FQGTGA. Trimming cost V 3 bases and J 0 bases, with 9 bases left between them.